Below, 26 T cell receptor beta chains from the same sample are listed, as sequenced in a study of STAT5B mutations in CD4+ large granular lymphocyte leukemia (dated by TCRdb to between 2021 and 2022). The library was produced with the immunoSEQ multiplex PCR assay. In its TCRdb copy, this immuneACCESS table keeps in-frame sequences only and misses some clones. Where compared with another copy, unresolved V genes explain less than half of these, and the others have no known cause. The sample contains 34,000 or so clones, 70% to 90% of them found a single time. Around 4.6% of the sample is in the top ten clones. The material sequenced was CD4+ T cells from blood buffy coats. These receptors came from a human donor in good health.

V and J are TRBV20-1 and TRBJ2-1; TRBD1 might be the D (7 bases). V lost 8 bases and J lost 4, with 9 bases in between. The length of the CDR3 is 11 residues. Germline-derived CDR1 and CDR2 are DFQATT and SNEGSKA (reference sequence). The DNA for the CDR3 is TGCAGTCAGGGGGGATACAATGAGCAGTTCTTC. This translates into CSQGGYNEQFF.

This chain joins TRBV27 and TRBJ1-5, with D perhaps matching TRBD1 (6 bases). Trimming removed 2 bases at V and 7 bases at J, with 9 bases between. CDR1 and CDR2 (germline): MNHEY, SMNVEV (reference sequence). This CDR3 has 13 amino acids. The CDR3 protein is CASSLNRAQPQHF. Here the CDR3 DNA reads TGTGCCAGCAGTTTAAACAGGGCCCAGCCCCAGCATTTT.

This clone was seen a handful of times. The rearrangement uses TRBV2 and TRBJ2-7, with 7 bases matching TRBD1. J was trimmed by 7 bases and V by 9 bases; bases with no gene match: 9. Germline V CDR1 and CDR2: SNHLY, FYNNEI. This CDR3 spans 12 amino acids. CDR3 in amino acids: CASGTAIREQYF. DNA for the CDR3: TGTGCCAGTGGGACAGCTATACGGGAGCAGTACTTC.

This chain joins TRBV5-4 and TRBJ2-2, with a possible D match to TRBD2 (5 bases). This CDR3 spans 13 amino acids. Germline V gives CDR1 SGHNT, CDR2 YYREEE (reference sequence). Trimming removed 6 bases at V and 8 bases at J, with 14 bases between. The CDR3 region has the DNA TGTGCCAGCACGGGGATAGGAGCTGGGGAGCTGTTTTTT. Its translation is CASTGIGAGELFF. Supplemented by reference TRBV5-4 and TRBJ2-2, the full variable domain reads ETGVTQSPTHLIKTRGQQVTLRCSSQSGHNTVSWYQQALGQGPQFIFQYYREEENGRGNFPPRFSGLQFPNYSSELNVNALELDDSALYLCASTGIGAGELFFGEGSRLTVL.

The V gene is TRBV30, the J gene TRBJ1-4; D gene uncertain. In germline, CDR1 is GTSNPN, CDR2 SVGIG (reference sequence). The CDR3 contains 15 residues. The V and J ends lost 0 bases and 0 bases respectively, with 8 bases between them. CDR3 sequence reads: CAWSVLGTTNEKLFF. In nucleotides, the CDR3 is TGTGCCTGGAGTGTACTGGGCACAACTAATGAAAAACTGTTTTTT. The whole variable domain, remainder taken from reference TRBV30 and TRBJ1-4, is SQTIHQWPATLVQPVGSPLSLECTVEGTSNPNLYWYRQAAGRGLQLLFYSVGIGQISSEVPQNLSASRPQDRQFILSSKKLLLSDSGFYLCAWSVLGTTNEKLFFGSGTQLSVL.

The genes are TRBV29-1 and TRBJ1-1, with 8 nucleotides matching TRBD1. CDR1 is SQVTM and CDR2 is ANQGSEA in the germline V gene. J gave up 11 bases and V 2 bases, and 10 bases lay outside the gene matches. The CDR3 consists of 13 residues. The CDR3 DNA follows: TGCAGCGTTGAAAGGGGACAGGCCCTTGGGGCTTTCTTT. This sequence encodes CSVERGQALGAFF.

This sequence joins TRBV2 and TRBJ1-1; D may be TRBD1 (6 bases). From germline, CDR1 is SNHLY and CDR2 FYNNEI. This CDR3 spans 13 amino acids. V lost 7 bases, J lost 0 bases, and 9 bases lay in between. DNA of the CDR3: TGTGCCAGCATGGGACAAATGAACACTGAAGCTTTCTTT. Translation gives CASMGQMNTEAFF. The whole variable domain, remainder taken from reference TRBV2 and TRBJ1-1, is EPEVTQTPSHQVTQMGQEVILRCVPISNHLYFYWYRQILGQKVEFLVSFYNNEISEKSEIFDDQFSVERPDGSNFTLKIRSTKLEDSAMYFCASMGQMNTEAFFGQGTRLTVV.

V and J are TRBV9 and TRBJ2-7, with D perhaps TRBD1 (6 bases). CDR1 SGDLS and CDR2 YYNGEE come from the germline V gene. The V end was cut by 2 bases, the J end by 2 bases, with 14 bases between. The CDR3 has 15 residues. The CDR3 DNA is TGTGCCAGCAGCGTTTCCGGGGACACCCCCTACGAGCAGTACTTC. Translated: CASSVSGDTPYEQYF.

The chain employs TRBV20-1 and TRBJ1-1, with no clear D. V lost 1 base and J 5 bases, leaving 5 bases between the germline ends. Germline CDR1 DFQATT, CDR2 SNEGSKA (reference sequence). The CDR3 has 11 residues. This chain's CDR3 is CSARGDTEAFF. CDR3 nucleotides: TGCAGTGCTAGAGGGGATACTGAAGCTTTCTTT.

The V and J genes are TRBV4-1 and TRBJ2-4, with 10 bases fitting TRBD1. This CDR3 is built from 22 residues. The J segment lost 1 base and the V segment lost 5 bases, leaving 23 bases of the junction unmatched. The germline gives CDR1 MGHRA, CDR2 YSYEKL. In DNA form, the CDR3 reads TGCGCCAGCAGCGCAGTCCGACTAGGGACAGGGGTTCTGGCTAGGGCCAAAAACATTCAGTACTTC. Translation: CASSAVRLGTGVLARAKNIQYF.

This clone came up once. The rearrangement uses TRBV27 and TRBJ2-1; TRBD2 matches at 7 bases. CDR1 is MNHEY and CDR2 is SMNVEV in the germline V gene (reference sequence). V gave up 5 bases and J gave up 0 bases; unmatched junction bases: 7. There are 16 residues in the CDR3. CDR3 coding DNA: TGTGCCAGCAGTCGGGACTACTACTACTCCTACAATGAGCAGTTCTTC. Translation gives CASSRDYYYSYNEQFF.

The sample holds a few counts of this clone. The J gene is TRBJ1-4, the V gene TRBV15; 9 nucleotides agree with TRBD1. Trimming took 1 base from V and 11 from J; bases not matched to a gene: 11. Germline-derived CDR1 and CDR2 are LNHNV and YYDKDF (reference sequence). The CDR3 has 16 amino acids. The CDR3 loop reads CATSRAASGQGFKLFF. CDR3 in DNA: TGTGCCACCAGCAGAGCCGCCTCAGGACAGGGGTTTAAACTGTTTTTT.

The V gene is TRBV6-6, the J gene TRBJ1-1; maybe TRBD1 (6 bases). Germline V lookup: CDR1 MNHNY, CDR2 SVGAGI (reference sequence). Trimming stripped 6 bases from V and 5 bases from J, with 13 bases between. CDR3 length equals 13 residues. DNA of the CDR3: TGTGCCAGCAGCTTACAGGGCGTGACTGAAGCTTTCTTT. It yields the protein CASSLQGVTEAFF.

The V gene is TRBV2, the J gene TRBJ2-2; D is undetermined. The CDR3 has 13 amino acids. Germline V gives CDR1 SNHLY, CDR2 FYNNEI. V was shortened by 6 bases and J by 1 base, with 6 bases between the two germline ends. The CDR3 here is CASRDWNTGELFF. The CDR3 DNA reads TGTGCCAGCAGGGATTGGAACACCGGGGAGCTGTTTTTT.

J is TRBJ2-1 and V is TRBV5-3; D is perhaps TRBD2 (6 bases). TRBV5-3 is placed among ORFs of uncertain function. This CDR3 has 15 amino acids. The V end lost 2 bases, the J end lost 6 bases, and 15 bases lay between the germline ends. Here the CDR3 reads CARSFLFQAGNEQFF. In DNA, the CDR3 is TGTGCCAGAAGCTTCCTTTTTCAAGCGGGCAATGAGCAGTTCTTC.

J is TRBJ2-5 and V is TRBV6-1, with 8 bases aligning to TRBD1. The end of the DNA fits TRBJ2-7 better, so the J call may be wrong. The CDR3 runs to 14 residues. The germline V gene has CDR1 MNHNS and CDR2 SASEGT. This CDR3 is CASSPGQGGHEQYF. As DNA, the CDR3 is TGTGCCAGCAGTCCCGGACAGGGAGGCCACGAGCAGTACTTC.

V usage is TRBV5-6 and J usage is TRBJ1-3, with TRBD1 as a possible D gene (5 bases). The germline CDR1 and CDR2 sequences are SGHDT and YYEEEE. CDR3 size: 12 residues. Trimming took 4 bases from V and 11 from J, leaving 13 bases between them. This chain's CDR3 is CASSTGTAAIYF. The DNA of the CDR3 is TGTGCCAGCAGCACCGGGACCGCCGCCATATATTTT.

Worth noting for this clone: The limits of the CDR3 on the DNA are not certain, so only TCRdb's listed CDR3 is given. The rearrangement joins TRBV6-1 to TRBJ2-1; the table assigns TRBD1, which was not confirmed against the DNA. Per germline, CDR1 MNHNS and CDR2 SASEGT. The CDR3 is 11 residues long, ends included. The CDR3 sequence: CASILDRTEFF.

CDR3 sequence (DNA): TGTGCCAGCAGTTGGAACAGGGTGGGCAATGAGCAGTTCTTC. Translated: CASSWNRVGNEQFF. This chain joins TRBV27 and TRBJ2-1; tentatively, D is TRBD1 (6 bases). The CDR3 has 14 residues. Looked up from germline, CDR1 is MNHEY and CDR2 is SMNVEV (reference sequence). The germline V and J ends were trimmed by 4 bases and 6 bases, with 13 bases remaining between them.

V gene TRBV7-9 combines with J gene TRBJ1-1; D is perhaps TRBD1 (5 bases). V was clipped by 1 base and J by 2 bases, with 8 bases between them. This CDR3 is built from 14 residues. CDR1 and CDR2 (germline): SEHNR, FQNEAQ (reference sequence). CDR3 DNA: TGTGCCAGCAGCTTAGGGGGCAGTAACACTGAAGCTTTCTTT. This encodes CASSLGGSNTEAFF.

The chain employs TRBV7-8 and TRBJ2-1, with D possibly matching TRBD2 (6 bases). The germline V and J ends were trimmed by 2 bases and 7 bases, with 15 bases remaining between them. CDR3 length equals 15 residues. Per the germline V gene, CDR1 is SGHVS and CDR2 is FQNEAQ. The CDR3 spells CASSLPGLNRNEQFF. The CDR3 DNA sequence: TGTGCCAGCAGCTTACCGGGACTCAACAGGAATGAGCAGTTCTTC.

The chain uses TRBV6-6 and TRBJ2-1; the match to TRBD1 covers 8 bases. From germline, CDR1 is MNHNY and CDR2 SVGAGI (reference sequence). V was clipped by 6 bases and J by 4 bases; unmatched bases: 5. The CDR3 length is 14 residues. DNA of the CDR3: TGTGCCAGCAGAGACAGGGGACTTTACAATGAGCAGTTCTTC. Translation gives CASRDRGLYNEQFF.

J is TRBJ2-7 and V is TRBV5-1, with D unresolved. CDR1 SGHRS and CDR2 YFSETQ come from the germline V gene. Trimming stripped 6 bases from V and 1 base from J, with 8 bases between. The CDR3 loop spans 12 amino acids. The CDR3: CASISDSYEQYF. CDR3 DNA sequence: TGCGCCAGCATCTCTGATTCCTACGAGCAGTACTTC. The whole variable domain, remainder taken from reference TRBV5-1 and TRBJ2-7, is KAGVTQTPRYLIKTRGQQVTLSCSPISGHRSVSWYQQTPGQGLQFLFEYFSETQRNKGNFPGRFSGRQFSNSRSEMNVSTLELGDSALYLCASISDSYEQYFGPGTRLTVT.

DNA for the CDR3: TGCGCCAGCAGCTTGGCCGGACAGGGGCGAGAGACCCAGTACTTC. Protein product: CASSLAGQGRETQYF. This chain uses TRBV5-1 with TRBJ2-5, with 9 bases fitting TRBD1. J was trimmed by 4 bases and V by 0 bases; bases with no gene match: 4. This CDR3 region has 15 residues. CDR1 SGHRS and CDR2 YFSETQ come from the germline V gene.

The chain couples TRBV4-1 to TRBJ2-1; perhaps D is TRBD1 or TRBD2 (5 bases each). The CDR3 totals 13 residues. V gave up 6 bases and J gave up 9 bases, with 15 bases separating them. Germline CDR1 MGHRA, CDR2 YSYEKL. CDR3 sequence: CASRPSWDGEQFF. CDR3 nucleotides: TGCGCCAGCAGGCCCAGTTGGGACGGTGAGCAGTTCTTC.

J is TRBJ2-7 and V is TRBV10-3; 15 positions agree with TRBD2. The CDR3 sequence is 17 residues long. V lost 9 bases, J lost 6 bases, and 15 bases stayed unmatched. CDR1 is ENHRY, CDR2 SYGVKD, per germline. CDR3 DNA sequence: TGTGCCATTAGTCAGAACACACGGACTAGCGGGAGGGGCGAGCAGTACTTC. Amino acid sequence: CAISQNTRTSGRGEQYF.